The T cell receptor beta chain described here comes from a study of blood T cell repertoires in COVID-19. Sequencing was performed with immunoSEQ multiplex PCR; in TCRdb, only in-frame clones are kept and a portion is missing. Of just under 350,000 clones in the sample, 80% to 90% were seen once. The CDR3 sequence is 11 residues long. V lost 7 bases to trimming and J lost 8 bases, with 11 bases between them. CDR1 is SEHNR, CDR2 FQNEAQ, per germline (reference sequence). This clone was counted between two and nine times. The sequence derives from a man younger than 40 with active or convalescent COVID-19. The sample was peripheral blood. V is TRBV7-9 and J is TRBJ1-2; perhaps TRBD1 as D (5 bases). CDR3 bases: TGTGCCAGCACCTCAGGGAAAGGCTACACCTTC. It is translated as CASTSGKGYTF.